The 2 T cell receptor beta chains listed next were all sequenced from one sample in a study of T cell changes during pregnancy in multiple sclerosis. The table came from immunoSEQ multiplex PCR; TCRdb's copy has only in-frame clones and leaves some out. The repertoire consists of 88,000 or so clones, with 92% occurring once and the leading ten covering 2.6%. Sequencing used peripheral blood, obtained before pregnancy. The source is a female donor with multiple sclerosis, enrolled in a pregnancy study.

The V gene is TRBV12-2, the J gene TRBJ2-1; TRBD2 is taken as the D call from the table, unchecked against the DNA. TRBV12-2 is annotated as a pseudogene. The CDR3 has 16 residues. The CDR3 here is CASRLAGRAGGHEQFF. The DNA for the CDR3 is TGTGCAAGTCGCTTAGCGGGGAGAGCGGGAGGCCATGAGCAGTTCTTC.

The chain joins TRBV7-2 to TRBJ2-2, with 7 bases aligning to TRBD2. The CDR3 totals 18 residues. Trimming removed 2 bases from V and 6 bases from J; junction bases left unmatched: 15. Germline V CDR1 and CDR2: SGHTA, FQGNSA. In nucleotides, the CDR3 is TGTGCCAGCAGCTTACTGGCCAGCGGGATCTTGGGACCCGGGGAGCTGTTTTTT. This translates into CASSLLASGILGPGELFF.